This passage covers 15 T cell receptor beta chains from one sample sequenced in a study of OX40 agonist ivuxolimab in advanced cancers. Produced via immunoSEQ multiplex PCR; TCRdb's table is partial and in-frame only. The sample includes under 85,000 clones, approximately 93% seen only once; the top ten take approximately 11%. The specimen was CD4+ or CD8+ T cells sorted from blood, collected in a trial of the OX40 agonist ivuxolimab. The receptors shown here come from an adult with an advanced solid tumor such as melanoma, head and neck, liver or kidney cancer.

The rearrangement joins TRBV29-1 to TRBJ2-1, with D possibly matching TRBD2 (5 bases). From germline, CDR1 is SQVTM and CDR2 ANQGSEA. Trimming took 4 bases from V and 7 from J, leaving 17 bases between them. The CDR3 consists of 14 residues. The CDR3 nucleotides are TGCAGCGTTGGGCTCCCGGGATACCTGAATGAGCAGTTCTTC. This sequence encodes CSVGLPGYLNEQFF.

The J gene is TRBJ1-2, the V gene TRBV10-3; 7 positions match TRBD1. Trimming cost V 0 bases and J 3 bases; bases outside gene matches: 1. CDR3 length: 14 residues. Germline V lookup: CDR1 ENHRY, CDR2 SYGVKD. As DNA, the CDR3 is TGTGCCATCAGTGAGTCTCAGGGGGACTATGGCTACACCTTC. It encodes CAISESQGDYGYTF.

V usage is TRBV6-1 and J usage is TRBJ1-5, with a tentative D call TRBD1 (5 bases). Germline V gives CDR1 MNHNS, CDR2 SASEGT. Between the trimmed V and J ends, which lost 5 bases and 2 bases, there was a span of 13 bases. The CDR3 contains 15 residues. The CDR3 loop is CASSSRTRGNQPQHF. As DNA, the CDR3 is TGTGCCAGCAGTTCCCGGACAAGAGGCAATCAGCCCCAGCATTTT.

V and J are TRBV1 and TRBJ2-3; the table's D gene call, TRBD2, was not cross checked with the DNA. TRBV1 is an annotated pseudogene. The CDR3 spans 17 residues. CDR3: CTSSPTRTSGTGDTQYF. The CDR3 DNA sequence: TGCACCAGCAGTCCCACCCGGACTAGCGGGACGGGGGATACGCAGTATTTT.

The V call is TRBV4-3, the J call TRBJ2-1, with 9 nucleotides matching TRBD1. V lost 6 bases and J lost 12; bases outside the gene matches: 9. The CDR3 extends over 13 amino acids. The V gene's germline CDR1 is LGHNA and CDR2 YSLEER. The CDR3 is CASSPGQGFGQFF. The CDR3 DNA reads TGCGCCAGCAGTCCGGGACAGGGATTTGGGCAGTTCTTC.

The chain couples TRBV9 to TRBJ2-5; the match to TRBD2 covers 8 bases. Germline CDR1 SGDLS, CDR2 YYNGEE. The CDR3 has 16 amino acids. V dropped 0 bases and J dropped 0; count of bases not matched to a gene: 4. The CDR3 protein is CASSVGPREDQETQYF. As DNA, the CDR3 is TGTGCCAGCAGCGTAGGACCGCGGGAGGACCAAGAGACCCAGTACTTC.

The CDR3 here is CASSPGLQTTGELFF. The DNA of the CDR3 is TGTGCCAGCAGCCCGGGACTCCAGACCACCGGGGAGCTGTTTTTT. V and J are TRBV7-9 and TRBJ2-2; a weak D match, TRBD2 (6 bases). V was shortened by 5 bases and J by 4 bases, with 14 bases between the two germline ends. The CDR3 loop spans 15 amino acids. The V gene's germline CDR1 is SEHNR and CDR2 FQNEAQ (reference sequence).

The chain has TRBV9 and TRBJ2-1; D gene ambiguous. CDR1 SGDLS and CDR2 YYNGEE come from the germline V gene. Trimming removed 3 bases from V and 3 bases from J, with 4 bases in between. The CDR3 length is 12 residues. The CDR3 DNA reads TGTGCCAGCAGCGCGTACTACAATGAGCAGTTCTTC. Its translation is CASSAYYNEQFF.

CDR3 DNA sequence: TGTGCCAGCAGTAGCACAGATACGCAGTATTTT. This gives the protein CASSSTDTQYF. The V call is TRBV9, the J call TRBJ2-3; D remains unclear. The V end was cut by 5 bases, the J end by 0 bases, with 1 base between. Germline CDR1 reads SGDLS; CDR2 reads YYNGEE. This CDR3 region has 11 residues. Using reference TRBV9 and TRBJ2-3 for the parts outside the CDR3, the full variable domain is DSGVTQTPKHLITATGQRVTLRCSPRSGDLSVYWYQQSLDQGLQFLIQYYNGEERAKGNILERFSAQQFPDLHSELNLSSLELGDSALYFCASSSTDTQYFGPGTRLTVL.

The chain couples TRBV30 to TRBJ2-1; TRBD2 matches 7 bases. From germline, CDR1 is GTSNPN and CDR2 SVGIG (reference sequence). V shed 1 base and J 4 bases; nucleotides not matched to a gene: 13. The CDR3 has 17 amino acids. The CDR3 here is CAWSEGGASGYYNEQFF. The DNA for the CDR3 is TGTGCCTGGAGTGAGGGTGGGGCTAGCGGATATTACAATGAGCAGTTCTTC.

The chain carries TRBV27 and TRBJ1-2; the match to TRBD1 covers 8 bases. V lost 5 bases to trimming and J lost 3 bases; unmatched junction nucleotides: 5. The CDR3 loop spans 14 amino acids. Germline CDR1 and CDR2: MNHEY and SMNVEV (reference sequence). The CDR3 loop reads CASSPRTGHYGYTF. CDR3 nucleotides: TGTGCCAGCAGTCCCAGGACAGGGCACTATGGCTACACCTTC.

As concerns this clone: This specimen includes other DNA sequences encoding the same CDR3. The CDR3 protein is CASSPRGLAVVQETQYF. In nucleotides, the CDR3 is TGTGCCAGCAGCCCCCGGGGACTAGCAGTTGTTCAGGAGACCCAGTACTTC. The chain couples TRBV5-6 to TRBJ2-5, with TRBD2 identical over 9 bases. The trim removed 4 bases at V and 5 bases at J, leaving 15 bases unmatched. Germline V gene sequence: CDR1 SGHDT, CDR2 YYEEEE. The CDR3 totals 17 residues. Variable domain in full (rest from reference TRBV5-6 and TRBJ2-5): DAGVTQSPTHLIKTRGQQVTLRCSPKSGHDTVSWYQQALGQGPQFIFQYYEEEERQRGNFPDRFSGHQFPNYSSELNVNALLLGDSALYLCASSPRGLAVVQETQYFGPGTRLLVL.

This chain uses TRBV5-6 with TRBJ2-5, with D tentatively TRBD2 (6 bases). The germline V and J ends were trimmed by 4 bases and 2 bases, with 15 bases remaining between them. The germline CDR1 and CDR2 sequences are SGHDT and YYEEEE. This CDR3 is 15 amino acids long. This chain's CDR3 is CASSLLARVQETQYF. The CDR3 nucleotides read TGTGCCAGCAGCCTACTAGCCCGAGTACAAGAGACCCAGTACTTC.

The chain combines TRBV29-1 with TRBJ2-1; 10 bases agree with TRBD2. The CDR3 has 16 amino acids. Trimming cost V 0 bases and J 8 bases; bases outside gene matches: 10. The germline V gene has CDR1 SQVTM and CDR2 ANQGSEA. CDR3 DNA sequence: TGCAGCGTTGAAGATGGTGTAGCGGGAGGTGGGTATGAGCAGTTCTTC. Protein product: CSVEDGVAGGGYEQFF.

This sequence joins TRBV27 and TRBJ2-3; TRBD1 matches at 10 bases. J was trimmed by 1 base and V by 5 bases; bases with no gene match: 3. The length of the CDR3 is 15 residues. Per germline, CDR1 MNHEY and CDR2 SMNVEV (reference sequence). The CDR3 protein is CASSTGTGGTDTQYF. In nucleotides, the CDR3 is TGTGCCAGCAGTACCGGGACAGGGGGCACAGATACGCAGTATTTT.